This T cell receptor (beta chain) was found in a study of cytomegalovirus exposure and HLA in healthy donors (dated by TCRdb to about 2017). Regarding the study in general: An earlier analysis of a few hundred of the donors reported 276 Gb of sequence data and 117 million unique TCR beta sequences obtained from about 170 million T cells. The T cell repertoires of 700 or so subjects were profiled by immunosequencing and related to cytomegalovirus serostatus. Rather than using new phenotypic data, the later analysis identified candidate immune exposures from TCR beta sequences and from how often those sequences occurred across donors. A later genetic analysis took genome-wide SNP genotypes for about 65% of the roughly 670 donors and used that subset as a discovery cohort. To predict cytomegalovirus infection status, the study brought together high-throughput TCR immunosequencing, statistical association of individual TCRs with disease status, and machine learning. HLA typing included class I and class II loci at four-digit resolution. An early release that covered around 590 HLA-typed donors contained about 300 gigabases of sequencing data and tens of millions of unique TCR sequences. Donor age, sex, ethnicity and CMV serostatus were collected together with the repertoire data. Roughly 5 DR-DQ haplotypes were handled as single units for association and clustering, since linkage in the cohort was strong. The number of typed donors differed by locus: roughly 629-630 for A, B, C, DRB1 and DQB1; 500 to 550 for DQA1; about 600 for DPA1; and 450 to 480 for DPB1. The study aimed to test whether signatures of past pathogen exposure could be identified by cataloging public T cell receptors. Every repertoire in the discovery cohort had been generated on one and the same sequencing platform. An earlier analysis of around 580 of the donors used high-throughput TCR beta sequencing to judge whether each TCR beta V gene segment behaved as functional or pseudogenic. Across some 400 genotyped donors of the cohort, an average of approximately 200,000 unique TCR beta nucleotide sequences per donor were sequenced, and 15% to 20% of those sequences were non-productive. A later analysis re-analyzed previously published TCR beta repertoires from roughly 690 donors and added high-resolution HLA genotyping to study TCR occurrence patterns. Among the roughly 400 genotyped donors, more than 70% belonged to the genetic ancestry cluster associated with self-reported Caucasian donors. A separate validation cohort of over a hundred different subjects was used in addition to the approximately 700-subject first cohort.

Remarks on this clone: Its antigen target is currently unknown. Base qualities were left out, and no much larger clone turns up one base away.

Libraries were prepared through the immunoSEQ multiplex PCR assay. For the multiplex PCR, a mixture combining 60 forward primers for TCR Vbeta segments and 13 reverse primers for TCR Jbeta segments was used. A multiplex PCR assay on genomic DNA amplified the CDR3 region of rearranged TCR beta genes. The amplified TCR beta libraries were sequenced on the Illumina HiSeq System as 87-base-pair reads. The study's processing was this. Across the 670 or so repertoires, a later analysis counted roughly 77 million unique TCR beta chains, 9.5 million to 13 million of which were shared by at least two donors. Raw reads were error-corrected and collapsed into unique sequences with a nearest-neighbor algorithm that merged closely related sequences to remove PCR and sequencing errors. V, D and J gene segments were assigned by aligning CDR3 sequences to IMGT reference sequences. For a sequence to be retained, a match of at least six nucleotides to both a V gene segment and a J gene segment was required. Rearrangements were called productive when the CDR3 lacked stop codons and stayed in frame with V and J; all others were non-productive. CDR3 was defined by IMGT convention, running from the second conserved V-encoded cysteine to the conserved J-encoded phenylalanine. The earlier analysis of some 550 of the donors excluded any sequence lacking an unambiguous match to a single V gene segment. In an earlier analysis of 587 of the donors, a V segment was called functional when productive rearrangements were above 56.7%, and segregating when the standard deviation between donors exceeded 5%. A statistical classification framework was built for diagnosing cytomegalovirus status from the catalog of TCR beta chain sequences. In a later analysis, V and J genes were assigned by comparing TCR nucleotide sequences against IMGT/GENE-DB human TR gene sequences. In a later analysis, CDR3 sequences and most-parsimonious VDJ recombination scenarios were assigned using the TCRdist pipeline. A later analysis defined each TCR beta chain by its CDR3 amino acid sequence plus V-gene family, and excluded reads lacking a unique V-gene family. To address suspected cross-contamination and a sequencing artifact, a later analysis removed several hundred highly shared, low-generation-probability nucleotide sequences. In a later analysis, a clonal expansion index for each public chain was calculated from normalized within-repertoire ranks of inferred template counts. In a later analysis, generation probabilities were computed with a VDJ recombination model fitted to out-of-frame rearrangements, and the resulting probabilities were checked against IGoR. In a later analysis, TCR-TCR, TCR-HLA and TCR-CMV co-occurrence was scored with hypergeometric tests, and a repertoire-size bias correction was applied to TCR pairs. A later analysis estimated false discovery rates by permuting HLA or CMV assignments 20 times. In a later analysis, co-occurring TCRs were grouped using DBSCAN, and TCRdist sequence similarity was added for clustering within HLA-allele-positive subsets. For co-occurrence clustering, repertoires with fewer than 30,000 or more than 120,000 public chains were excluded, along with five or six repertoires with anomalous nucleotide sharing. TCRdb stores this immuneACCESS table with in-frame sequences only. Part of the clones is absent; in the studies checked, under half of the shortfall reflects unresolved V genes, and no reason is known for the rest. The V and J calls and clone size were taken over from that table, and D and trimming were inferred from the DNA. This sample comprises 90,000 to 130,000 clones, 55% to 65% of them detected only once. The leading ten clones occupy around 2.2% of the sample.

The paper's findings and limits, for the study overall: Roughly uniform sequencing depth across donors was assumed in presence/absence analyses, although this assumption may not hold. An association between a missense DCLRE1C variant and V-gene and J-gene trimming of TCR beta chains was found in a later genetic analysis and replicated in an independent cohort. In vitro tests confirmed that a few of the cytomegalovirus-associated TCR beta chains recognize cytomegalovirus antigens. A later analysis reported that several top co-occurrence clusters appeared linked to parvovirus B19, influenza, CMV and Epstein-Barr virus. The classifier was reported to diagnose cytomegalovirus status with high specificity and sensitivity in both the original and validation cohorts. Correlated functional status among segregating V segments might reflect linkage disequilibrium, but an unknown experimental factor could not be ruled out. In a later analysis, some 17,000 TCR beta sequences were associated with specific HLA alleles at a false discovery rate of 0.05. A further reported finding was that TCR beta sequences accurately predicted the HLA-A and HLA-B alleles for most subjects in the first cohort. Because counts were too low, some 17 rarely observed V segments, including chromosome 9 orphons, were excluded from the earlier analysis of 587 of the donors. Because HLA typing was unavailable for some donors at each locus, only the typed subset was used in association tests. The study gave a list of more than 150 TCR beta chains associated with cytomegalovirus. The authors suggested that the approach could potentially be generalized to other disease states and immunological phenotypes. Compared with the roughly 700-donor mean, donors in an Asian-associated ancestry cluster had fewer N-insertions in productive TCRs, according to a later genetic analysis. Broadly in line with IMGT annotations, most TCR beta V segments showed up in productive rearrangements about 87% or about 30% of the time in an earlier analysis of 450 to 600 of the donors. Assigning TCR associations to individual alleles was difficult when HLA alleles, especially DR and DQ, strongly co-occurred. Across donors, most TCR sequences were observed very rarely, whereas some public TCRs were present in many individuals. The only immune exposure information available for the cohort was CMV serostatus. A group of highly shared sequence variants was considered likely to be a technical artifact of the sequencing pipeline. Compared with equally common non-associated chains, HLA-associated TCR beta chains in a later analysis were more clonally expanded and had lower generation probabilities. Most CMV-associated TCR beta chains appeared to be HLA-restricted in a later analysis, and the HLA associations seemed to be driven largely by CMV exposure. Some IMGT-functional V segments, including TRBV6-2 and TRBV6-3, could not be distinguished by the 87-base-pair reads and were therefore excluded. In this cohort, only TCR beta chains were sequenced, and detectable features were limited by the absence of alpha or paired-chain data. In a later analysis, the rate of TCR association differed among HLA loci, with DRB1 alleles having the most associated TCRs and HLA-C alleles having the fewest.

In total, around 600 healthy bone marrow donors made up the cohort. All cohort members were sampled while nominally healthy, although unrecorded immune exposures were likely present. The donor tested CMV seronegative, placing the donor among the 350 or so seronegative members of the cohort. A peripheral blood sample was provided by each donor, and peripheral blood mononuclear cells were used for TCR beta sequencing. Genomic DNA extraction from the blood cell samples was performed with the Qiagen DNeasy Blood Extraction Kit. V is shortened by 6 bases, J by 10 bases, and the region joining them spans 15 bases. Its CDR3 holds 13 amino acids, cysteine through phenylalanine. Only the CDR3 DNA is retained, 39 bases long and in frame from the first base. The germline V gene (reference sequence) gives CDR1 as SEHNR and CDR2 as FQNEAQ.

The chain is encoded by TRBV7-9 joined to TRBJ2-2; the D gene is perhaps TRBD1, from 6 matching bases. The sample was PBMCs. The source is a woman between 25 and 40 years old in good health and CMV-seronegative. The DNA reads TGTGCCAGCAGATTCAATGGGGGCGAGGAGCTGTTTTTT. This encodes CASRFNGGEELFF. Reference TRBV7-9 and TRBJ2-2 proteins supply the regions before and after the CDR3; the full variable domain is: DTGVSQNPRHKITKRGQNVTFRCDPISEHNRLYWYRQTLGQGPEFLTYFQNEAQLEKSRLLSDRFSAERPKGSFSTLEIQRTEQGDSAMYLCASRFNGGEELFFGEGSRLTVL.